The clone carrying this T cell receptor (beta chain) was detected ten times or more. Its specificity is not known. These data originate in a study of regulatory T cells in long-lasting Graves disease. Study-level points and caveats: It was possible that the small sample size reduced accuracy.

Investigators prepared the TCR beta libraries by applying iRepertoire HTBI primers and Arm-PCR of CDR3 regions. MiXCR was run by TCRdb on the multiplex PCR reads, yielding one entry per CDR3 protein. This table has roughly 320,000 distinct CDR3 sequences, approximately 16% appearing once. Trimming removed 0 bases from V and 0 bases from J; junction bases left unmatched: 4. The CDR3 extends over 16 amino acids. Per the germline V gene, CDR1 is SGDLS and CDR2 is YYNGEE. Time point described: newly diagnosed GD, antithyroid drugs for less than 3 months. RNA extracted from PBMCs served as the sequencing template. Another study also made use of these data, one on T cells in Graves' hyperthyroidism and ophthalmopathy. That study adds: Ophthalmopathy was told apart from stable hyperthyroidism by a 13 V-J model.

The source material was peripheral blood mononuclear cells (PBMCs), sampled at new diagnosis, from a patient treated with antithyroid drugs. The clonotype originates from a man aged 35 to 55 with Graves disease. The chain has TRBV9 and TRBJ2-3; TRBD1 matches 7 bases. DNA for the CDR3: TGTGCCAGCAGCGTAGGAGGGGGCCGTAGCACAGATACGCAGTATTTT. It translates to CASSVGGGRSTDTQYF.